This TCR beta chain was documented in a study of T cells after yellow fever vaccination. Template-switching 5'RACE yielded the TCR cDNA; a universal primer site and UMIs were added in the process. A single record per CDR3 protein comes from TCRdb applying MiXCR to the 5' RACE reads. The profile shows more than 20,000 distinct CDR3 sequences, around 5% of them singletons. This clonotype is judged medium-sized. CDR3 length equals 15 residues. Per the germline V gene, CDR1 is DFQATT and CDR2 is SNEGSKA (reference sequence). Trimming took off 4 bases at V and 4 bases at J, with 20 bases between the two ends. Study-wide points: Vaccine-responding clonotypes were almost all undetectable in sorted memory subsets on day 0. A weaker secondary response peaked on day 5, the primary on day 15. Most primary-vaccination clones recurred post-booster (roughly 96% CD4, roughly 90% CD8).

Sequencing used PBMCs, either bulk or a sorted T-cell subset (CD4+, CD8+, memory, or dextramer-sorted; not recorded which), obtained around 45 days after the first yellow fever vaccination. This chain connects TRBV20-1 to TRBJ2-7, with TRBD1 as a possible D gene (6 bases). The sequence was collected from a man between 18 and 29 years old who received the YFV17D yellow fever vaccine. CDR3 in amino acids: CSATAGTSNHYEQYV. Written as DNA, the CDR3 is TGCAGTGCTACCGCCGGGACATCGAACCATTACGAGCAGTACGTC.